Following are 25 T cell receptor beta chains from one sample sequenced in a study of PD-1 blockade in classical Hodgkin lymphoma. Exposure to brentuximab vedotin varied, and each patient had relapsed following autologous stem cell transplantation. It was by magnetic negative selection that CD8+ T cells were isolated from thawed PBMCs. Produced via immunoSEQ multiplex PCR; TCRdb's table is partial and in-frame only. The sample shows 9,500 to 14,000 clones, about four fifths of them seen only once. Sequencing was performed on CD8+ T cells from blood, taken at baseline. These receptors all stem from a human donor with classical Hodgkin lymphoma.

This chain links TRBV5-6 with TRBJ2-5; D is possibly TRBD2 (5 bases). Trimming cost V 2 bases and J 3 bases, with 14 bases left between them. The CDR3 sequence is 15 residues long. Germline assignment: CDR1 SGHDT and CDR2 YYEEEE. The DNA for the CDR3 is TGTGCCAGCAGCTTTGGCGCGACTACCAAAGAGACCCAGTACTTC. It translates to CASSFGATTKETQYF.

The V call is TRBV6-5, the J call TRBJ2-2; TRBD1 aligns across 7 bases. The CDR3 loop spans 15 amino acids. Looked up from germline, CDR1 is MNHEY and CDR2 is SVGAGI. Unmatched junction bases numbered 7, after V lost 6 bases and J lost 3 bases. CDR3 loop: CASRGTERDTGELFF. The CDR3 coding sequence is TGTGCCAGCAGGGGGACAGAGAGGGACACCGGGGAGCTGTTTTTT.

The chain employs TRBV28 and TRBJ2-2; TRBD2 matches 8 bases. V lost 2 bases, J lost 6 bases, and 5 bases stayed unmatched. The V gene's germline CDR1 is MDHEN and CDR2 SYDVKM. The CDR3 has 15 residues. The DNA for the CDR3 is TGTGCCAGCAGTTTAGAAGGACTAGCTGCCGGGGAGCTGTTTTTT. This translates into CASSLEGLAAGELFF.

J is TRBJ2-7 and V is TRBV7-8, with TRBD1 identical over 7 bases. The CDR3 totals 17 residues. Germline V gene sequence: CDR1 SGHVS, CDR2 FQNEAQ. V trimming: 5 bases; J trimming: 2 bases; junction bases outside the gene matches: 15. CDR3 in amino acids: CASSTPSDREIPYEQYF. The DNA for the CDR3 is TGTGCCAGCAGCACCCCATCTGACAGGGAAATCCCCTACGAGCAGTACTTC.

The genes are TRBV25-1 and TRBJ2-1, with 11 bases that match TRBD2. This CDR3 comprises 15 residues. The ends lost 7 bases at V and 2 bases at J; junction bases unmatched: 4. The germline V gene has CDR1 MGHDK and CDR2 SYGVNS. DNA of the CDR3: TGTGCCAGCATATCGACTAGCGGGACCTACAATGAGCAGTTCTTC. Protein sequence: CASISTSGTYNEQFF.

J is TRBJ1-2 and V is TRBV28; D is perhaps TRBD1 (5 bases). Germline V CDR1 and CDR2: MDHEN, SYDVKM. This CDR3 has 19 residues. V was shortened by 1 base and J by 6 bases, with 27 bases between the two germline ends. The CDR3 region is CASSLLLSFEGMGRDGYTF. The CDR3 DNA follows: TGTGCCAGCAGTTTATTGTTATCTTTTGAGGGGATGGGTAGAGATGGCTACACCTTC.

The chain links TRBV19 to TRBJ2-7, with 14 nucleotides matching TRBD2. Germline lookup yields CDR1 LNHDA and CDR2 SQIVND (reference sequence). The CDR3 runs 13 residues. The V segment lost 6 bases and the J segment 12 bases; nucleotides outside the gene matches: 7. The CDR3 nucleotides are TGTGCCAGTAGCGGGACTAGCGGGAGTGCTCGGTACTTC. Its protein product is CASSGTSGSARYF.

The chain uses TRBV20-1 and TRBJ2-7, with D unresolved. In germline, CDR1 is DFQATT, CDR2 SNEGSKA (reference sequence). The CDR3 has 11 amino acids. Trimming removed 0 bases from V and 7 bases from J, with 7 bases in between. CDR3 in amino acids: CSARETGEQYF. In DNA form, the CDR3 reads TGCAGTGCTAGAGAGACTGGGGAGCAGTACTTC.

This CDR3 is CASSPPRTIGQETQYF. Here the CDR3 DNA reads TGCGCCAGCAGTCCGCCCCGGACCATAGGTCAAGAGACCCAGTACTTC. The chain uses TRBV23-1 and TRBJ2-5, with unresolved D. TRBV23-1 is classed as an ORF, of uncertain function. The length of the CDR3 is 16 residues. The V gene lost 4 bases and the J gene lost 2 bases, with 17 bases spanning the gap.

The rearrangement joins TRBV10-2 to TRBJ1-1; D may be TRBD1 (5 bases). Trimming pared 6 bases from V and 3 bases from J, leaving 11 bases between. The V gene's germline CDR1 is WSHSY and CDR2 SAAADI. This CDR3 spans 13 amino acids. The CDR3 DNA follows: TGCGCCAGCAGCGATCAGGGACACACTGAAGCTTTCTTT. Protein: CASSDQGHTEAFF.

The chain links TRBV5-6 to TRBJ2-1; TRBD1 might be the D (5 bases). The length of the CDR3 is 14 residues. CDR1 is SGHDT and CDR2 is YYEEEE in the germline V gene. The V end was cut by 3 bases, the J end by 4 bases, with 11 bases between. CDR3 region: CASSSWGIYNEQFF. The CDR3 nucleotides read TGTGCCAGCAGCTCGTGGGGCATTTACAATGAGCAGTTCTTC.

The chain joins TRBV25-1 to TRBJ1-2, with a weak D call TRBD1 (5 bases). This CDR3 contains 15 residues. From germline, CDR1 is MGHDK and CDR2 SYGVNS. The V and J ends lost 1 base and 8 bases respectively, with 17 bases between them. In DNA, the CDR3 is TGTGCCAGCAGTGAATGGGGGAGGGGAGACTGGGGCTACACCTTC. It codes for CASSEWGRGDWGYTF.

The V call is TRBV7-2, the J call TRBJ1-2; unclear D gene. Trimming removed 0 bases at V and 0 bases at J, with 20 bases between. The length of the CDR3 is 19 residues. From germline, CDR1 is SGHTA and CDR2 FQGNSA. The DNA for the CDR3 is TGTGCCAGCAGCTTAGCGGTGTCCAGCGGAGGGATTGCTAACTATGGCTACACCTTC. As protein: CASSLAVSSGGIANYGYTF. Based on the CDR3 plus reference TRBV7-2 and TRBJ1-2, the full variable domain is GAGVSQSPSNKVTEKGKDVELRCDPISGHTALYWYRQSLGQGLEFLIYFQGNSAPDKSGLPSDRFSAERTGGSVSTLTIQRTQQEDSAVYLCASSLAVSSGGIANYGYTFGSGTRLTVV.

CDR3 amino acids: CASSQRTGEQYF. CDR3 DNA: TGTGCCAGCAGCCAACGGACAGGCGAGCAGTACTTC. The genes are TRBV7-9 and TRBJ2-7; TRBD1 matches 7 bases. Germline trimming cut 5 bases from V and 6 bases from J; bases unmatched to any gene: 4. Per germline, CDR1 SEHNR and CDR2 FQNEAQ (reference sequence). This CDR3 region has 12 residues.

The J gene is TRBJ2-5, the V gene TRBV6-5; 7 bases agree with TRBD1. The DNA end is more similar to TRBJ2-7, so the J call may be wrong. Germline V CDR1 and CDR2: MNHEY, SVGAGI. The CDR3 length is 14 residues. CDR3 nucleotide sequence: TGTGCCAGCAGTTACGCAGTCGACAGGGACGAGCAGTACTTC. It yields the protein CASSYAVDRDEQYF.

The chain has TRBV27 and TRBJ2-2; 9 bases are shared with TRBD1. V shed 3 bases, J shed 1 base, and the junction held 3 bases outside the gene matches. Germline V lookup: CDR1 MNHEY, CDR2 SMNVEV (reference sequence). The CDR3 consists of 16 residues. The CDR3 bases are TGTGCCAGCAGTTTTGCGGGACAGGGGAACACCGGGGAGCTGTTTTTT. This sequence encodes CASSFAGQGNTGELFF.

This sequence joins TRBV10-1 and TRBJ2-7, with TRBD2 matching 10 bases. The CDR3 totals 17 residues. Germline loops: CDR1 WNHNN, CDR2 SYGVQD (reference sequence). Trimming at V came to 3 bases and at J to 1 base, leaving 9 bases not matched to a gene. Written as DNA, the CDR3 is TGCGCCAGCAGTGAAGGGACTAGCGCCGGAGTATCCTACGAGCAGTACTTC. Its translation is CASSEGTSAGVSYEQYF.

The CDR3 DNA reads TGTGCCAGCAGCGCGATTAATGGAAACACCATATATTTT. Amino acid sequence: CASSAINGNTIYF. The chain recombines TRBV13 with TRBJ1-3; D not certain. The germline gives CDR1 PRHDT, CDR2 FYEKMQ (reference sequence). This CDR3 comprises 13 residues. V was clipped by 5 bases and J by 3 bases, with 8 bases between them.

V is TRBV7-9 and J is TRBJ2-7, with D tentatively TRBD1 (6 bases). CDR1 is SEHNR, CDR2 FQNEAQ, per germline (reference sequence). V was clipped by 1 base and J by 3 bases, with 10 bases between them. The length of the CDR3 is 14 residues. The CDR3 nucleotides are TGTGCCAGCAGCTTAGTTGGGGGCTACTACGAGCAGTACTTC. It specifies CASSLVGGYYEQYF.

This chain connects TRBV19 to TRBJ1-1; no clear D gene. CDR1 and CDR2 from the germline V gene are LNHDA and SQIVND (reference sequence). CDR3 length: 14 residues. V lost 5 bases, J lost 0 bases, and 10 bases lay in between. The CDR3 spells CASSGRRLNTEAFF. In DNA, the CDR3 is TGTGCCAGTAGTGGTCGGAGACTGAACACTGAAGCTTTCTTT.

The gene calls are TRBV7-8 and TRBJ2-3; TRBD2 matches at 9 bases. Germline CDR1 reads SGHVS; CDR2 reads FQNEAQ. The ends lost 3 bases at V and 0 bases at J; junction bases unmatched: 7. The CDR3 runs 17 residues. For the CDR3, the DNA is TGTGCCAGCAGCTTTGAGGCTAGCGGGACTAGCACAGATACGCAGTATTTT. Its protein is CASSFEASGTSTDTQYF.

The chain recombines TRBV29-1 with TRBJ2-2, with a weak D call TRBD2 (5 bases). The CDR3 is made up of 14 amino acids. V was clipped by 5 bases and J by 0 bases, with 10 bases between them. Germline lookup yields CDR1 SQVTM and CDR2 ANQGSEA. The CDR3, as DNA: TGCAGCGTTTCTAGCAGATCGAACACCGGGGAGCTGTTTTTT. Protein product: CSVSSRSNTGELFF.

The J gene is TRBJ2-7, the V gene TRBV27, with 13 nucleotides matching TRBD2. The CDR3 is made up of 18 amino acids. After removal of 5 bases from V and 2 bases from J, the junction contained 12 bases not matched to a gene. The germline V gene encodes CDR1 MNHEY and CDR2 SMNVEV (reference sequence). The CDR3 protein is CASSTPGLAGYPTYEQYF. The DNA for the CDR3 is TGTGCCAGCAGTACACCGGGACTAGCGGGATATCCTACCTACGAGCAGTACTTC.

The chain couples TRBV27 to TRBJ2-1; perhaps TRBD2 as D (5 bases). With 6 bases removed from V and 6 bases from J, the gap between germline ends came to 24 bases. Germline-derived CDR1 and CDR2 are MNHEY and SMNVEV (reference sequence). The CDR3 loop spans 17 amino acids. The CDR3 DNA reads as TGTGCCAGCAGACGCCAGTCGCTCCATCCGGGATCCAATGAGCAGTTCTTC. It translates to CASRRQSLHPGSNEQFF.

The chain joins TRBV11-2 to TRBJ2-5; the D gene is possibly TRBD1 (5 bases). Germline loops: CDR1 SGHAT, CDR2 FQNNGV. This CDR3 is 14 amino acids long. Trimming left V 5 bases short and J 5 bases short, with 15 bases between. The CDR3 is CASSKTSGWETQYF. In DNA, the CDR3 is TGTGCCAGCAGCAAGACGTCAGGGTGGGAGACCCAGTACTTC. Looking up the rest from reference TRBV11-2 and TRBJ2-5 gives the full variable domain: EAGVAQSPRYKIIEKRQSVAFWCNPISGHATLYWYQQILGQGPKLLIQFQNNGVVDDSQLPKDRFSAERLKGVDSTLKIQPAKLEDSAVYLCASSKTSGWETQYFGPGTRLLVL.